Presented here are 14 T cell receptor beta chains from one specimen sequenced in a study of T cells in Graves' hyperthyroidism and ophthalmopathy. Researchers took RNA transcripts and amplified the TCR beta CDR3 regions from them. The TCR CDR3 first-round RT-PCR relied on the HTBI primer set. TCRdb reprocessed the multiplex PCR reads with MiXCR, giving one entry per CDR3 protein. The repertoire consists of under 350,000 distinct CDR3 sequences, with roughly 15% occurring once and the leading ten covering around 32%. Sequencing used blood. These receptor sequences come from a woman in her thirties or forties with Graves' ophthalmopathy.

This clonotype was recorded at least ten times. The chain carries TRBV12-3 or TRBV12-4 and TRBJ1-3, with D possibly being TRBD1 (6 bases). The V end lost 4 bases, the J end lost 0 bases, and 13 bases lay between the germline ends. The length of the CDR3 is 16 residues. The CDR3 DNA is TGTGCCAGCAGTTCCTCAGACAGGAGCTCTGGAAACACCATATATTTT. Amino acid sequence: CASSSSDRSSGNTIYF.

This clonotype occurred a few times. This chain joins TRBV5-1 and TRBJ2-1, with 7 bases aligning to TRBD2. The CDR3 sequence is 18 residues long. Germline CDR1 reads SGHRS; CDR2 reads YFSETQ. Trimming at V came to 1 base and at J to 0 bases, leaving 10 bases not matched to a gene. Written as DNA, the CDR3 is TGCGCCAGCAGCTTGAGGGGACCCGGGGGGTCCTCCTACAATGAGCAGTTCTTC. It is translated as CASSLRGPGGSSYNEQFF.

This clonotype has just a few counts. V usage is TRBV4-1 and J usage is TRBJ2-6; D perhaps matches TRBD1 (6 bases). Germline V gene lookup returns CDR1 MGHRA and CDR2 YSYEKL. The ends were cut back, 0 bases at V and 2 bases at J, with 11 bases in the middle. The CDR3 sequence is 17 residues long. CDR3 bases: TGCGCCAGCAGCCAAGATGGGGCAGGGGCTGGGGCCAACGTCCTGACTTTC. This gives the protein CASSQDGAGAGANVLTF.

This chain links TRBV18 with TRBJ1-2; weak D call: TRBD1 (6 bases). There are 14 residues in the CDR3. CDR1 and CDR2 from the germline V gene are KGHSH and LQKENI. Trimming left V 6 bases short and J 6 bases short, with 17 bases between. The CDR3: CASSRGQVGDGYTF. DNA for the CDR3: TGTGCCAGCTCGCGGGGGCAGGTCGGGGATGGCTACACCTTC.

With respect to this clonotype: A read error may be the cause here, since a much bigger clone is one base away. The chain's CDR3 is CSVAGQVGNSPLHF. CDR3 coding DNA: TGCAGTGTTGCCGGACAGGTGGGGAATTCACCCCTCCACTTT. This chain links TRBV20-1 with TRBJ1-6, with 7 bases that match TRBD1. The germline V gene encodes CDR1 DFQATT and CDR2 SNEGSKA (reference sequence). CDR3 length equals 14 residues. V shed 7 bases, J shed 7 bases, and the junction held 10 bases outside the gene matches.

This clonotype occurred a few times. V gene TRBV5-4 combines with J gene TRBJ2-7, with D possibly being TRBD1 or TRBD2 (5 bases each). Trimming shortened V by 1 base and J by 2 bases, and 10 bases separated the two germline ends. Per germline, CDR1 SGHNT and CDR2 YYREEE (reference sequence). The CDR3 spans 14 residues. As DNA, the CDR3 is TGTGCCAGCAGCTTGAAGAGGGGAACCTACGAGCAGTACTTC. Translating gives CASSLKRGTYEQYF.

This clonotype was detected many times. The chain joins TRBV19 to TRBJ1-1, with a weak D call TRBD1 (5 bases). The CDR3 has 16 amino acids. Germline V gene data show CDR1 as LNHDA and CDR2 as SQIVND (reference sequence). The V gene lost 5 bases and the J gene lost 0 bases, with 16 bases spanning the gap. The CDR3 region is CASSAGRELLNTEAFF. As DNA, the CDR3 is TGTGCCAGTAGTGCGGGACGGGAGCTCTTGAACACTGAAGCTTTCTTT.

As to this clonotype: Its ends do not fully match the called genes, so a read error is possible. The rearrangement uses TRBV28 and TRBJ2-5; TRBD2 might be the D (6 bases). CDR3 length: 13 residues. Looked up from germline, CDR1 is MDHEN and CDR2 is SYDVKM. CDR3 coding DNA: TGTGCCGGCAGTTTAGGTGGAGGGGAGACCCAGTACTTC. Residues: CAGSLGGGETQYF.

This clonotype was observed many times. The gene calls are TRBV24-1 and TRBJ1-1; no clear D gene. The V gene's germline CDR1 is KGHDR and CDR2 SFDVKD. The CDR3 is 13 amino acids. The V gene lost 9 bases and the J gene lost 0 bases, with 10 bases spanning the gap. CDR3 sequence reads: CATSKGMNTEAFF. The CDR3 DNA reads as TGTGCCACCTCTAAAGGGATGAACACTGAAGCTTTCTTT.

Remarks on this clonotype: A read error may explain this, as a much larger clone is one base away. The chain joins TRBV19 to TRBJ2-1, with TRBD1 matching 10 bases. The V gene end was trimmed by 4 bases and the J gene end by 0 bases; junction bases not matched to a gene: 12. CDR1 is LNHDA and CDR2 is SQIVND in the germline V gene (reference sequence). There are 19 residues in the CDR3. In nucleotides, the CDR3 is TGTGCCAGTAGTAGCCACCGGGACAGGGGCCCAAGCTCCTACAATGAGCAGTTCTTC. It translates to CASSSHRDRGPSSYNEQFF. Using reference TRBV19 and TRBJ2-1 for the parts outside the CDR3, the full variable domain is DGGITQSPKYLFRKEGQNVTLSCEQNLNHDAMYWYRQDPGQGLRLIYYSQIVNDFQKGDIAEGYSVSREKKESFPLTVTSAQKNPTAFYLCASSSHRDRGPSSYNEQFFGPGTRLTVL.

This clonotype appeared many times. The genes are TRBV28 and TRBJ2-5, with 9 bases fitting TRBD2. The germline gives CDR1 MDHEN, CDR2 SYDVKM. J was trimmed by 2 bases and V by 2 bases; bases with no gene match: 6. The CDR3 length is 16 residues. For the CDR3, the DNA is TGTGCCAGCAGTTTAGCGTCTCTAGCGGGACAAGAGACCCAGTACTTC. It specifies CASSLASLAGQETQYF.

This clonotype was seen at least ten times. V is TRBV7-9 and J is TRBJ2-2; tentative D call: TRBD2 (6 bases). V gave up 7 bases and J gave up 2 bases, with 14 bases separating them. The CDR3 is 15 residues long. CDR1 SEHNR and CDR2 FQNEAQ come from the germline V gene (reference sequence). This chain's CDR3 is CASKGPGTNTGELFF. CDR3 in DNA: TGTGCCAGCAAAGGCCCAGGGACTAACACCGGGGAGCTGTTTTTT.

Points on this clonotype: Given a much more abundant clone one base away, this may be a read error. CDR3 coding DNA: TGTGCCAGCAGCTTAATTCCCCGAGATACGCAGTATTTT. Translating it yields CASSLIPRDTQYF. The chain has TRBV7-2 and TRBJ2-3; no definite D call. CDR3 size: 13 residues. Germline V lookup: CDR1 SGHTA, CDR2 FQGNSA. Trimming shortened V by 2 bases and J by 5 bases, and 8 bases separated the two germline ends.

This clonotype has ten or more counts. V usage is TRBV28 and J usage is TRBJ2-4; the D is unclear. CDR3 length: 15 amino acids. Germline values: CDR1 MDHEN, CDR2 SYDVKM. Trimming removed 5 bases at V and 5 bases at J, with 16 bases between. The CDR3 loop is CASSPVRAVENIQYF. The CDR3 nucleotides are TGTGCCAGCAGTCCCGTTCGGGCAGTCGAAAACATTCAGTACTTC.